This T cell receptor beta chain was recorded in a study of human T cells and chemical hapten exposure. Study details: An approximately 2 cm by approximately 2 cm inner upper arm patch received 2% DPC for sensitization.

As the library was built, unique molecular identifiers were attached to individual cDNA molecules. How the authors handled the data: The number of TCRs in each sample had a median of roughly 100,000 and spanned roughly 20,000 to 750,000. Each CDR3 protein gets one entry after TCRdb re-called the RACE reads with MiXCR. The V and J calls were not made by the authors but by TCRdb's processing. The repertoire holds fewer than 300,000 distinct CDR3 sequences, about 8.1% seen once, with 2.3% in the top ten. Trimming left V 7 bases short and J 1 base short, with 9 bases between. Germline CDR1 reads MNHEY; CDR2 reads SVGEGT. The CDR3 is made up of 13 amino acids. Time point meaning: pre-sensitization, week 0. Described treatment: therapeutic diphenylcyclopropenone sensitization with weekly scalp DPC.

The chain is built from TRBV6-2 or TRBV6-3 and TRBJ2-3; no definite D call. This sequence was found in a woman aged 40 to 55 with alopecia areata. Some clones in this sample may be carry-over from other donors' samples. The input for sequencing was whole blood, taken in connection with sensitization to the hapten diphenylcyclopropenone (DPC). The CDR3 is CASITGGTDTQYF. Written as DNA, the CDR3 is TGTGCCAGCATTACTGGGGGCACAGATACGCAGTATTTT.